The 13 T cell receptor beta chains presented below share a single source sample, sequenced in a study of T-cell memory formation after mild COVID-19 (dated by TCRdb to the early 2020s). The library was obtained by 5' RACE. Reads for this sample came from an Illumina NovaSeq 6000. TCRdb took the public reads, trimmed them with fastp at Q25, ran MiXCR for clone calling and kept in-frame beta chains. Entries that share a CDR3 protein sequence are merged under the most common genes and DNA. Present in this sample are more than 350,000 distinct CDR3 sequences, roughly 15% of which were seen just once. The top ten clones comprise around a fifth of the sample. The sequenced sample was PBMCs or a T cell subset sorted from them (not recorded which). The receptors come from a man younger than 35 who had mild COVID-19 (a few samples of this study predate the infection). The sample titles of this study are shuffled in the database, so cell type and time point are left out; the donor was told from shared clones.

This sequence joins TRBV5-1 and TRBJ1-6, with D possibly TRBD1 on 6 matching bases. Deletions cut 0 bases from V and 9 bases from J, with 10 bases between. Looked up from germline, CDR1 is SGHRS and CDR2 is YFSETQ. The CDR3 totals 14 residues. This CDR3 is CASSLAGGGSPLHF. CDR3 sequence (DNA): TGCGCCAGCAGCTTGGCGGGGGGCGGTTCACCCCTCCACTTT.

This clonotype was observed a few times. The rearrangement joins TRBV6-5 to TRBJ1-2; tentatively, D is TRBD1 (6 bases). CDR3 length: 15 residues. Looked up from germline, CDR1 is MNHEY and CDR2 is SVGAGI. V lost 6 bases, J lost 4 bases, and 18 bases lay in between. In nucleotides, the CDR3 is TGTGCCAGCAGCCTAGCGCCCGGGACACCCTATGGCTACACCTTC. The encoded protein is CASSLAPGTPYGYTF.

CDR3 amino acids: CASSQAFAAGDTDTQYF. The DNA for the CDR3 is TGCGCCAGCAGCCAAGCTTTCGCAGCGGGGGACACAGATACGCAGTATTTT. The chain recombines TRBV4-3 with TRBJ2-3, with 8 bases lining up with TRBD2. J was trimmed by 2 bases and V by 1 base; bases with no gene match: 8. This CDR3 is built from 17 residues. Germline assignment: CDR1 LGHNA and CDR2 YSLEER.

This clonotype was counted only a few times. This chain connects TRBV6-2 or TRBV6-3 to TRBJ1-1, with 7 bases identical to TRBD1. CDR1 is MNHEY, CDR2 SVGEGT, per germline. V lost 6 bases to trimming and J lost 6 bases; unmatched junction nucleotides: 10. The CDR3 spans 14 residues. The CDR3 DNA sequence: TGTGCCAGCAGGGACGGACAGGCAACGCCTGAAGCTTTCTTT. It codes for CASRDGQATPEAFF.

This clonotype was counted at least ten times. The V gene is TRBV5-1, the J gene TRBJ2-1; 11 nucleotides align to TRBD2. V gave up 0 bases and J gave up 1 base; unmatched junction bases: 6. Germline V lookup: CDR1 SGHRS, CDR2 YFSETQ. The CDR3 runs 18 residues. In DNA, the CDR3 is TGCGCCAGCAGCTTGGACCCGCCTAGCGGGGGGTCCTACAATGAGCAGTTCTTC. The encoded protein is CASSLDPPSGGSYNEQFF.

The chain employs TRBV7-9 and TRBJ2-5; the D is unclear. The germline V gene has CDR1 SEHNR and CDR2 FQNEAQ (reference sequence). V lost 4 bases and J 9 bases, leaving 15 bases between the germline ends. The CDR3 is made up of 13 amino acids. The chain's CDR3 is CASSYYSNWAQYF. CDR3 DNA: TGTGCCAGCAGCTACTATTCAAATTGGGCCCAGTACTTC.

This clonotype was found a few times. This rearrangement joins TRBV4-1 to TRBJ2-5; possible D gene TRBD1, 8 bases. From germline, CDR1 is MGHRA and CDR2 YSYEKL. There are 16 residues in the CDR3. V lost 0 bases and J lost 5, with 16 bases in between. The CDR3 loop reads CASSQDRTGTTETQYF. The CDR3 DNA follows: TGCGCCAGCAGCCAAGATAGGACAGGGACTACGGAGACCCAGTACTTC.

Only a few counts were recorded for this clonotype. The chain couples TRBV6-1 to TRBJ2-3; D is undetermined. The germline V gene encodes CDR1 MNHNS and CDR2 SASEGT. The CDR3 has 15 residues. Trimming left V 3 bases short and J 4 bases short, with 14 bases between. The CDR3 bases are TGTGCCAGCAGTGAGTACAGCCAGCCGTCAGATACGCAGTATTTT. Amino acids: CASSEYSQPSDTQYF.

The J gene is TRBJ1-1, the V gene TRBV19, with 9 bases that match TRBD1. With V trimmed by 4 bases and J by 0 bases, 6 bases remained unmatched. The CDR3 contains 16 residues. Germline V lookup: CDR1 LNHDA, CDR2 SQIVND (reference sequence). CDR3 bases: TGTGCCAGTAGTACCTTGGACAGGGGCCTGAACACTGAAGCTTTCTTT. It translates to CASSTLDRGLNTEAFF.

The rearrangement links TRBV12-3 or TRBV12-4 to TRBJ2-3; 11 positions match TRBD2. The V gene end was trimmed by 3 bases and the J gene end by 2 bases; junction bases not matched to a gene: 7. The CDR3 loop spans 17 amino acids. CDR3 residues: CASSFTGLAESTDTQYF. The CDR3 bases are TGTGCCAGCAGTTTTACGGGACTAGCGGAGTCCACAGATACGCAGTATTTT.

V is TRBV7-8 and J is TRBJ2-3, with D possibly matching TRBD1 (6 bases). This CDR3 contains 13 residues. V was trimmed by 2 bases and J by 5 bases, leaving 8 bases between them. CDR1 SGHVS and CDR2 FQNEAQ come from the germline V gene. The chain's CDR3 is CASSLTGKDTQYF. CDR3 coding DNA: TGTGCCAGCAGCTTAACAGGGAAAGATACGCAGTATTTT.

This clonotype was detected only a few times. This sequence joins TRBV4-1 and TRBJ2-2; TRBD2 matches 10 bases. Losses at the gene ends were 4 bases for V and 6 bases for J; bases not matched to a gene: 8. Germline V gives CDR1 MGHRA, CDR2 YSYEKL. This CDR3 has 16 residues. For the CDR3, the DNA is TGCGCCAGCAGCCTAGGAGCGGGGGGGCTGGCCGGGGAGCTGTTTTTT. It is translated as CASSLGAGGLAGELFF.

This clonotype was picked up a small number of times. This chain links TRBV4-1 with TRBJ2-2, with 10 bases aligning to TRBD2. The CDR3 has 16 residues. Trimming at V came to 3 bases and at J to 5 bases, leaving 6 bases not matched to a gene. From germline, CDR1 is MGHRA and CDR2 YSYEKL. The CDR3 bases are TGCGCCAGCAGCCATAAGGGACTAGCGTTAACCGGGGAGCTGTTTTTT. Protein: CASSHKGLALTGELFF.